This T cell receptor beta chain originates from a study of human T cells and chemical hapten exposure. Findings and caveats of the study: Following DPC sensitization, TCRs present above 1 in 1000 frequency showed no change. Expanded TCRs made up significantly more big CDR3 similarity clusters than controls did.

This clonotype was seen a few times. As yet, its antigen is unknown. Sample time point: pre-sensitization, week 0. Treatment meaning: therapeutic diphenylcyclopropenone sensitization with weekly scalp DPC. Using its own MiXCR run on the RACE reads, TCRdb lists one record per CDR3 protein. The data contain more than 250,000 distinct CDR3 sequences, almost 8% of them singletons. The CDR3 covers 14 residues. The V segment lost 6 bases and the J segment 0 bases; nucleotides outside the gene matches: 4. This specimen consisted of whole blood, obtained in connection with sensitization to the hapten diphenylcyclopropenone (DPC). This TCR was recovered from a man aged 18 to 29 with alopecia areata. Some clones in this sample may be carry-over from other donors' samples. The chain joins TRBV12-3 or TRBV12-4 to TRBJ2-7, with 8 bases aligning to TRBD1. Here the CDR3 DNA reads TGTGCCAGCAGGAGGACAGGGACCTCCTACGAGCAGTACTTC. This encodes CASRRTGTSYEQYF.